This is a list of T cell receptor beta chains from one sample in a study of shared clonotypes between healthy human individuals. Using immunoSEQ multiplex PCR, the repertoire was profiled, and TCRdb retains in-frame clones only, with some absent. The data contain about 700,000 clones, approximately 90% of them singletons. The sample comprised naive CD8+ T cells sorted from blood. The receptors stem from a man in his thirties or forties in good health. The CDR3 runs from the conserved cysteine through the conserved F or W. Each record gives: V gene, J gene, D gene, CDR3 DNA, CDR3 protein. D genes are given only for firm matches.

>TRBV4-2|TRBJ2-7|NA
TGTGCCAGCAGCCAAGATCTCCATACCACCTACGAGCAGTACTTC
CASSQDLHTTYEQYF
>TRBV5-6|TRBJ2-7|TRBD1
TGTGCCAGCAGCTTGTGGGGGACAGGCTATCCCGAGCAGTACTTC
CASSLWGTGYPEQYF
>TRBV11-2|TRBJ2-2|TRBD2
TGTGCCAGCAGCTTAGTAGGGGTAGCGGGAGCTGACGGGGAGCTGTTTTTT
CASSLVGVAGADGELFF
>TRBV16|TRBJ2-7|NA
TGTGCCAGCAGCCAGAGTGGGTACGAGCAGTACTTC
CASSQSGYEQYF
>TRBV11-2|TRBJ2-1|NA
TGTGCCAGCAGCTTCGTGGCTTACAATGAGCAGTTCTTC
CASSFVAYNEQFF
>TRBV7-9|TRBJ1-2|NA
TGTGCCAGCAGCTTAGCGCAAGAGCGGCCTGCCTATGGCTACACCTTC
CASSLAQERPAYGYTF
>TRBV27|TRBJ1-2|TRBD1
TGTGCCAGCAGTCCAGGACAGGGGTCTCCCGCGCTCAACTATGGCTACACCTTC
CASSPGQGSPALNYGYTF
>TRBV6-1|TRBJ1-1|NA
TGTGCCAGCAAAGGGTACACTGAAGCTTTCTTT
CASKGYTEAFF
>TRBV4-1|TRBJ2-7|TRBD2
TGCGCCAGCAGCCCGGGACTAGCCTCCTACGAGCAGTACTTC
CASSPGLASYEQYF
>TRBV7-9|TRBJ2-1|TRBD1
TGTGCCAGCAGCGCTCAGGGGGCAATAGGTGAGCAGTTCTTC
CASSAQGAIGEQFF
>TRBV19|TRBJ1-1|NA
TGTGCCAGTAGAGTGGGGACGGCGAACACTGAAGCTTTCTTT
CASRVGTANTEAFF
>TRBV2|TRBJ1-2|NA
TGTGCCAGCATCGGGCAGTTCTATGGCTACACCTTC
CASIGQFYGYTF
>TRBV4-1|TRBJ1-1|NA
TGCGCCAGCAGCCAAGTTGAGGGTGGCACTGAAGCTTTCTTT
CASSQVEGGTEAFF
>TRBV2|TRBJ1-3|TRBD1
TGTGCCAGCAGACAGGGGGCCGTCTCTGGAAACACCATATATTTT
CASRQGAVSGNTIYF
>TRBV21-1|TRBJ2-7|NA
TGTGCCAGCAGCAAAGAGCAAGAAGGATACGAGCAGTACTTC
CASSKEQEGYEQYF
>TRBV27|TRBJ1-3|NA
TGTGCCAGCAGTTACTTAGTGGTGAACACCATATATTTT
CASSYLVVNTIYF
>TRBV11-2|TRBJ1-4|NA
TGTGCCAGCAGCTGGGGGAAACAGGGAACTAATGAAAAACTGTTTTTT
CASSWGKQGTNEKLFF
>TRBV7-9|TRBJ2-2|NA
TGTGCCAGCAGCTCCAGTCCCGGACGGGCGAACACCGGGGAGCTGTTTTTT
CASSSSPGRANTGELFF
>TRBV7-3|TRBJ2-5|NA
TGTGCCAGCAGCTTAACGTCTCACGGCCAAGAGACCCAGTACTTC
CASSLTSHGQETQYF
>TRBV7-9|TRBJ2-1|NA
TGTGCCAGCAGCCTCCCCCTGGACTACAATGAGCAGTTCTTC
CASSLPLDYNEQFF
>TRBV10-3|TRBJ2-1|NA
TGTGCCATCAGCGCAGGGTACTACAATGAGCAGTTCTTC
CAISAGYYNEQFF
>TRBV7-9|TRBJ1-1|NA
TGTGCCAGCAGCCGACCAACAGGGTCGAACACTGAAGCTTTCTTT
CASSRPTGSNTEAFF